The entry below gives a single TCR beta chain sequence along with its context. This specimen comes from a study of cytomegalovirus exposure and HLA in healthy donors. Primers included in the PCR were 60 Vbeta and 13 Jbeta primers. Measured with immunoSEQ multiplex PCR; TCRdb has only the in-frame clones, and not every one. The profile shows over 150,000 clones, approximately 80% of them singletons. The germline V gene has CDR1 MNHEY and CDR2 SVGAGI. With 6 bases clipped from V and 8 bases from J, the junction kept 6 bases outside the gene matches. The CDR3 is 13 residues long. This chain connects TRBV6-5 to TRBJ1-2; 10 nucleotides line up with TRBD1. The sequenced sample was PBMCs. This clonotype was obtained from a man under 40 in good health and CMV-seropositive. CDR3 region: CASREGTGDGYTF. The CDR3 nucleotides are TGTGCCAGCAGGGAAGGGACAGGGGACGGCTACACCTTC.